This T cell receptor (beta chain) was identified in a study of human T cells and chemical hapten exposure. Across the whole study: Sensitization was performed using 2% DPC on a roughly 2 cm by roughly 2 cm upper inner arm skin site. Predominantly women, the patients had alopecia areata, totalis or universalis. There were per-sample TCR yield variations, arising mainly from small pooled library volume differences.

Time point specified: patch test 2, 6 weeks after DPC sensitization. Treatment here: therapeutic diphenylcyclopropenone sensitization with weekly scalp DPC. Original processing methods: The median was around 91,000 TCRs per sample, ranging roughly 23,224 to 690,600. Each CDR3 protein gets one entry after TCRdb re-called the RACE reads with MiXCR. The V and J calls come from TCRdb's annotation, not from the publication. The data hold 80,000 to 95,000 distinct CDR3 sequences, with roughly 11% observed a single time. This clonotype occurred many times. Sequencing was performed on whole blood, taken in connection with sensitization to the hapten diphenylcyclopropenone (DPC). The clonotype comes from a man between 18 and 35 years old with alopecia areata. Some clones in this sample may be carry-over from other donors' samples.

DNA of the CDR3: TGTGCCAGCACGAAAGGGCTGTACACTGAAGCTTTCTTT. Its translation: CASTKGLYTEAFF. The chain couples TRBV6-1 to TRBJ1-1; D gene ambiguous. The CDR3 has 13 residues. CDR1 is MNHNS and CDR2 is SASEGT in the germline V gene. V gave up 7 bases and J gave up 3 bases, with 12 bases separating them.